These 14 T cell receptor beta chains originate from one sample sequenced in a study of blood T cell repertoires in COVID-19. The assay was immunoSEQ multiplex PCR, and TCRdb's table has in-frame clones only and misses some. The sample records 84,000 or so clones, 60% to 85% being singletons. Specimen: peripheral blood. These receptors were collected from a human donor in a cohort sampled during active COVID-19.

This clone was seen a handful of times. The rearrangement links TRBV5-6 to TRBJ1-2, with D maybe TRBD1 (5 bases). CDR3 size: 13 residues. Trimming removed 7 bases from V and 6 bases from J, with 16 bases in between. Germline CDR1 and CDR2: SGHDT and YYEEEE. The CDR3 bases are TGTGCCAGCCAAGGCAGGGTCTCGAATGGCTACACCTTC. This codes for CASQGRVSNGYTF.

The chain recombines TRBV6-2 or TRBV6-3 with TRBJ1-3; possibly TRBD1 for D (6 bases). The CDR3 consists of 16 residues. With 1 base removed from V and 0 bases from J, the gap between germline ends came to 10 bases. Per germline, CDR1 MNHEY and CDR2 SVGEGT. The CDR3 protein is CASSYWGPDSGNTIYF. CDR3 sequence (DNA): TGTGCCAGCAGTTACTGGGGGCCCGACTCTGGAAACACCATATATTTT.

This chain uses TRBV6-2 or TRBV6-3 with TRBJ1-5; no firm D call. Germline-derived CDR1 and CDR2 are MNHEY and SVGEGT. The CDR3 runs 13 residues. Deletions cut 4 bases from V and 7 bases from J, with 11 bases between. As DNA, the CDR3 is TGTGCCAGCAGTTTGCAACAAGTCCAGCCCCAGCATTTT. It translates to CASSLQQVQPQHF.

The V and J genes are TRBV28 and TRBJ2-1; 8 positions agree with TRBD1. The length of the CDR3 is 15 residues. Losses at the gene ends were 6 bases for V and 5 bases for J; bases not matched to a gene: 9. Germline values: CDR1 MDHEN, CDR2 SYDVKM. The CDR3 DNA sequence: TGTGCCAGCAGGACCTACAGGGGGACGGACAATGAGCAGTTCTTC. It is translated as CASRTYRGTDNEQFF.

The chain recombines TRBV20-1 with TRBJ1-2, with D hard to call. CDR1 and CDR2 (germline): DFQATT, SNEGSKA (reference sequence). The CDR3 sequence is 11 residues long. V lost 3 bases to trimming and J lost 8 bases, with 10 bases between them. The CDR3 DNA follows: TGCAGTGCTAGGACTAGGGAAGGCTACACCTTC. Translated: CSARTREGYTF.

V and J are TRBV6-5 and TRBJ2-3, with a weak D call TRBD1 (6 bases). Germline V gene lookup returns CDR1 MNHEY and CDR2 SVGAGI. V was trimmed by 8 bases and J by 1 base, leaving 7 bases between them. The CDR3 totals 12 residues. In DNA form, the CDR3 reads TGTGCCAGCCACAGGGGCACAGATACGCAGTATTTT. Protein sequence: CASHRGTDTQYF.

A few counts support this clone. The V call is TRBV7-3, the J call TRBJ1-2; possibly TRBD1 for D (6 bases). The CDR3 is made up of 16 amino acids. From germline, CDR1 is SGHTA and CDR2 FQGTGA. Between the trimmed V and J ends, which lost 3 bases and 5 bases, there was a span of 19 bases. As DNA, the CDR3 is TGTGCCAGCAGCTTTTCAGGGGACGCTACATATTATGGCTACACCTTC. It specifies CASSFSGDATYYGYTF.

The chain combines TRBV5-1 with TRBJ2-3, with 10 bases matching TRBD1. Germline lookup yields CDR1 SGHRS and CDR2 YFSETQ. This CDR3 is built from 14 residues. V was clipped by 6 bases and J by 10 bases; unmatched bases: 11. In DNA, the CDR3 is TGCGCCAGCAAACCGGGACAGGGGCGCTACGCGCAGTATTTT. Translation gives CASKPGQGRYAQYF.

The chain recombines TRBV6-5 with TRBJ2-1, with a possible D match to TRBD1 (6 bases). V lost 2 bases and J 10 bases, leaving 9 bases between the germline ends. Germline V gene data show CDR1 as MNHEY and CDR2 as SVGAGI. This CDR3 has 12 residues. CDR3 loop: CASSYHGQEQFF. As DNA, the CDR3 is TGTGCCAGCAGTTACCATGGACAGGAGCAGTTCTTC.

The V call is TRBV5-1, the J call TRBJ1-2; 11 bases are shared with TRBD1. V lost 2 bases and J lost 11; bases outside the gene matches: 5. The V gene's germline CDR1 is SGHRS and CDR2 YFSETQ. This CDR3 spans 13 amino acids. CDR3 region: CASSLGQGARYTF. The CDR3 nucleotides read TGCGCCAGCAGCTTAGGACAGGGGGCAAGGTACACCTTC.

This sequence joins TRBV7-3 and TRBJ2-5; a weak D match, TRBD1 (5 bases). CDR3 size: 13 residues. Per the germline V gene, CDR1 is SGHTA and CDR2 is FQGTGA. Trimming left V 5 bases short and J 5 bases short, with 12 bases between. Here the CDR3 reads CASSPPGMETQYF. Written as DNA, the CDR3 is TGTGCCAGCAGCCCCCCAGGGATGGAGACCCAGTACTTC.

There are many counts of this clone. The rearrangement links TRBV28 to TRBJ2-1, with TRBD2 identical over 8 bases. Germline assignment: CDR1 MDHEN and CDR2 SYDVKM. The trim removed 11 bases at V and 2 bases at J, leaving 5 bases unmatched. The CDR3 runs 13 residues. The CDR3 reads CAPGGEPYNEQFF. CDR3 DNA sequence: TGTGCCCCGGGGGGGGAACCCTACAATGAGCAGTTCTTC.

V gene TRBV7-3 combines with J gene TRBJ2-7; a possible D gene is TRBD2 (5 bases). Germline V gene lookup returns CDR1 SGHTA and CDR2 FQGTGA. Trimming took off 5 bases at V and 5 bases at J, with 13 bases between the two ends. The CDR3 extends over 13 amino acids. The CDR3 loop is CASSRLPGDEQYF. The DNA for the CDR3 is TGTGCCAGCAGCAGACTACCCGGGGACGAGCAGTACTTC. The full variable domain, in which reference TRBV7-3 and TRBJ2-7 provide the parts outside the CDR3, is GAGVSQTPSNKVTEKGKYVELRCDPISGHTALYWYRQSLGQGPEFLIYFQGTGAADDSGLPNDRFFAVRPEGSVSTLKIQRTERGDSAVYLCASSRLPGDEQYFGPGTRLTVT.

This clone was seen more than once but under ten times. DNA for the CDR3: TGTGCCAGTAACAATCCAGGGGTGGGGCAGCCCCAGCATTTT. As protein: CASNNPGVGQPQHF. This rearrangement joins TRBV19 to TRBJ1-5; D might be TRBD1 (6 bases). V lost 7 bases and J 7 bases, leaving 17 bases between the germline ends. CDR3 length: 14 residues. Germline values: CDR1 LNHDA, CDR2 SQIVND (reference sequence).